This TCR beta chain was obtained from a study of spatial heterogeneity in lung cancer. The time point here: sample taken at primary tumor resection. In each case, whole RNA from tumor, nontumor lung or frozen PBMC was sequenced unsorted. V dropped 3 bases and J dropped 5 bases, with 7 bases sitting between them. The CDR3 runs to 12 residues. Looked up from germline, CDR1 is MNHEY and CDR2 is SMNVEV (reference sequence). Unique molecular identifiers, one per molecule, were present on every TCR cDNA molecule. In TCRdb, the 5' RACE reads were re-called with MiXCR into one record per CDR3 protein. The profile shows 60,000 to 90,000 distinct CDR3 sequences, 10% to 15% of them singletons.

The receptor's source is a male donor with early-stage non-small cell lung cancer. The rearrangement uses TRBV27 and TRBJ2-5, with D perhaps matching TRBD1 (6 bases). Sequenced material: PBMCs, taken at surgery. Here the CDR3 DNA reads TGTGCCAGCAGTTTCAGGGGTGAGACCCAGTACTTC. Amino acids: CASSFRGETQYF.